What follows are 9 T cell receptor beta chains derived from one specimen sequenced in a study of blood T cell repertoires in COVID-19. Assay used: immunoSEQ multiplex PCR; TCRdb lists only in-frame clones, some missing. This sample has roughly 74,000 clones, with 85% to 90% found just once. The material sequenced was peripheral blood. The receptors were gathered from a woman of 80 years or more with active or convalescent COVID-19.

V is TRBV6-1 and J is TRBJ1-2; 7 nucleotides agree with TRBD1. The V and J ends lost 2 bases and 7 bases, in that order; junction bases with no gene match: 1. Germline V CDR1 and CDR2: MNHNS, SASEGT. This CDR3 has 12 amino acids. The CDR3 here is CASSEQGGGYTF. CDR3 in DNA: TGTGCCAGCAGTGAACAGGGGGGTGGCTACACCTTC.

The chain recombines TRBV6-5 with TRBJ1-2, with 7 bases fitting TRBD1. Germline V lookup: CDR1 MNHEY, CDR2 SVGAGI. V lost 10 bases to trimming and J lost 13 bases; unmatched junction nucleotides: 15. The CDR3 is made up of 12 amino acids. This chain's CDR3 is CANDRQGGTITF. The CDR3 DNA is TGTGCCAACGATCGACAGGGAGGCACGATCACCTTC.

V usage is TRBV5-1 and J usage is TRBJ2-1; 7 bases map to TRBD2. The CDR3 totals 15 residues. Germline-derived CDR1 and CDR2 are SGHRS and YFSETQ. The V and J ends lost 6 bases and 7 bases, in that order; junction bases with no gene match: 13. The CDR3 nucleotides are TGCGCCAGCATCGGGCTAGCGGCTTTAGGGAATGAGCAGTTCTTC. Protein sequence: CASIGLAALGNEQFF.

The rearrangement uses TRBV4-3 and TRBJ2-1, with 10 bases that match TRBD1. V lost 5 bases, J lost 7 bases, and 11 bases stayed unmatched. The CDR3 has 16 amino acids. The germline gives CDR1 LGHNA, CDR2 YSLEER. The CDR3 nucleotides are TGCGCCAGCAGCGCTCGACAGGGGGCAAGAGGAAATGAGCAGTTCTTC. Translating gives CASSARQGARGNEQFF.

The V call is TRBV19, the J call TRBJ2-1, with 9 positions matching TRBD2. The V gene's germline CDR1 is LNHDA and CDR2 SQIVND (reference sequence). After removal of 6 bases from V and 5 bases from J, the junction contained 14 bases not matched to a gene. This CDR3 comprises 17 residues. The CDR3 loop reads CASRERRGGSVHNEQFF. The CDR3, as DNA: TGTGCCAGTAGGGAGAGGCGGGGGGGCTCCGTTCACAATGAGCAGTTCTTC.

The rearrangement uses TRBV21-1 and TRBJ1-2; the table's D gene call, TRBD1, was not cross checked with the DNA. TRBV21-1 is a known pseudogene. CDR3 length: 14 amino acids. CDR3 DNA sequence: TGTGCCAGCAGCAAAGGAAACAGTAACTATGGCTACACCTTC. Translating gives CASSKGNSNYGYTF.

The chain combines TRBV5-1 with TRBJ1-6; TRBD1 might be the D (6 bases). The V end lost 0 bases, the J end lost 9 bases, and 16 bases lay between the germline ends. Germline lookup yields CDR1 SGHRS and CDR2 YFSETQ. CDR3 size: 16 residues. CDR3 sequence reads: CASSLAVTGFGSPLHF. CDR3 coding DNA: TGCGCCAGCAGCTTGGCCGTAACAGGGTTTGGTTCACCCCTCCACTTT.

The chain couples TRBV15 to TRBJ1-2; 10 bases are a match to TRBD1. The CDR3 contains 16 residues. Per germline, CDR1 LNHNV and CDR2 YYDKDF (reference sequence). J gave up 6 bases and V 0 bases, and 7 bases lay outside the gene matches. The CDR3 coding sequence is TGTGCCACCAGCAGAGATCCCCTGACAGGGGGCAATGGCTACACCTTC. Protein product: CATSRDPLTGGNGYTF.

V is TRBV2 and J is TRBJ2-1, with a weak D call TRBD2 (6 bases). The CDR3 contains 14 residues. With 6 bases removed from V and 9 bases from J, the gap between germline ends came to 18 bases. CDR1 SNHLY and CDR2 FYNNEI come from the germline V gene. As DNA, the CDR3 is TGTGCCAGCAGGGACTATACGGACTCCGGTGAGCAGTTCTTC. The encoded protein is CASRDYTDSGEQFF.